This TCR beta chain was captured by sequencing in a study of response to subunit inactivated influenza vaccine. This clonotype was counted many times. Its antigen is not identified. CDR1 and CDR2 (germline): LNHNV, YYDKDF (reference sequence). There are 15 residues in the CDR3. The V gene lost 0 bases and the J gene lost 2 bases, with 10 bases spanning the gap. Study conclusions and caveats: The authors put forward the suggestion that each seasonal influenza vaccination may bring in only a limited number of new T cells.

Each CDR3 protein is one row after TCRdb ran MiXCR on the RT-PCR reads. The table records under 750,000 distinct CDR3 sequences, roughly 12% of them present only once. The TCR comes from a middle-aged man who received an inactivated influenza vaccine. Material: PBMCs from blood, obtained on the day of vaccination. This chain links TRBV15 with TRBJ2-5; D is uncertain. CDR3 sequence reads: CATSRDRSRQETQYF. The CDR3 DNA follows: TGTGCCACCAGCAGAGATAGGTCCAGGCAAGAGACCCAGTACTTC.